One sample yielded the 21 T cell receptor beta chains listed below, sequenced in a study of molecular identifiers for immune sequencing clone quantification. MiXCR, applied by TCRdb to the PCR reads, yields one record per CDR3 protein. The sample holds about 640,000 distinct CDR3 sequences; about 20% are singletons and the top ten take about 0.9%. Sequenced input: naive CD8+ T cells from blood, with Jurkat cell RNA spiked in. Subset in this sample: FACS-sorted CD8+CD4-CCR7+CD45RA+ naive T cells. These receptors originate from a human donor in good health. Some libraries in this study had Jurkat cell RNA spiked in.

This clonotype was seen many times. The chain links TRBV7-8 to TRBJ2-5; D may be TRBD1 (5 bases). V was cut by 1 base and J by 4 bases, with 13 bases left in between. The CDR3 has 15 amino acids. CDR1 is SGHVS and CDR2 is FQNEAQ in the germline V gene. The CDR3 DNA reads TGTGCCAGCAGCTTAGTGTCTGGGGCCGGAGAGACCCAGTACTTC. It translates to CASSLVSGAGETQYF.

This clonotype was seen ten or more times. The genes are TRBV4-3 and TRBJ2-7; 11 nucleotides agree with TRBD2. This CDR3 has 16 residues. V trimming: 0 bases; J trimming: 4 bases; junction bases outside the gene matches: 5. Per germline, CDR1 LGHNA and CDR2 YSLEER. The DNA of the CDR3 is TGCGCCAGCAGCCAAGAGGTTAGCGGGAGGGCTTACGAGCAGTACTTC. It codes for CASSQEVSGRAYEQYF.

This clonotype was picked up many times. A read error may account for a junction end that differs from germline. The gene calls are TRBV4-1 and TRBJ2-7; 8 bases are a match to TRBD1. CDR3 size: 14 residues. Per the germline V gene, CDR1 is MGHRA and CDR2 is YSYEKL. The CDR3 loop reads CASTQGQGPYEQYF. The DNA of the CDR3 is TGCGCCAGCACCCAAGGACAGGGCCCCTACGAGCAGTACTTC.

This clonotype has a handful of counts. This chain joins TRBV19 and TRBJ2-6, with D hard to call. Between the trimmed V and J ends, which lost 3 bases and 4 bases, there was a span of 10 bases. There are 15 residues in the CDR3. Germline lookup yields CDR1 LNHDA and CDR2 SQIVND (reference sequence). The chain's CDR3 is CASSIGTTGANVLTF. The DNA for the CDR3 is TGTGCCAGTAGTATTGGTACGACGGGGGCCAACGTCCTGACTTTC.

This clonotype appeared a few times. This chain connects TRBV7-9 to TRBJ2-7; 9 bases fit TRBD1. CDR1 and CDR2 from the germline V gene are SEHNR and FQNEAQ (reference sequence). V lost 5 bases to trimming and J lost 3 bases; unmatched junction nucleotides: 11. The CDR3 spans 16 residues. CDR3 nucleotide sequence: TGTGCCAGCAGCAAGACCGGGACAGGGCAAGGCTACGAGCAGTACTTC. Residues: CASSKTGTGQGYEQYF.

On this clonotype itself: At one end, the junction sequence differs from germline, possibly due to a read error. The chain uses TRBV13 and TRBJ1-1; 7 bases line up with TRBD1. The CDR3 loop spans 13 amino acids. Germline CDR1 reads PRHDT; CDR2 reads FYEKMQ (reference sequence). The CDR3 protein is CASNLAGGTEAFF. For the CDR3, the DNA is TGTGCCAGCAACTTAGCAGGGGGCACTGAAGCTTTCTTT.

This clonotype was counted ten times or more. This rearrangement joins TRBV4-2 to TRBJ2-7; 9 bases fit TRBD1. This CDR3 is built from 12 residues. Germline V gene lookup returns CDR1 LGHNA and CDR2 YNFKEQ. V gave up 8 bases and J gave up 6 bases; unmatched junction bases: 5. The DNA for the CDR3 is TGTGCCAGCGCGACAGGGGGGGGCGAGCAGTACTTC. Translated, it gives CASATGGGEQYF.

Concerning this clonotype itself: A read error is likely, as this CDR3 ends without the conserved phenylalanine or tryptophan. The chain links TRBV5-3 to TRBJ2-2; D gene ambiguous. TRBV5-3 is assigned to the ORF class and has an uncertain function. This CDR3 has 13 residues. The CDR3 DNA is TGTGCCAGCAGCTTGGTAGGCAACGGGGAGCTGTTTCTT. It translates to CASSLVGNGELFL.

Regarding this clonotype: Possible read error: a much larger clone is one base away. The chain combines TRBV13 with TRBJ1-2, with TRBD1 identical over 10 bases. This CDR3 is 14 amino acids long. CDR1 is PRHDT, CDR2 FYEKMQ, per germline (reference sequence). As DNA, the CDR3 is TGTGCCAGCAGCAGTGCCGGGACAGGGGCTGGCTGCACCTTC. This codes for CASSSAGTGAGCTF.

About this clonotype: This CDR3 fails to terminate in the conserved phenylalanine or tryptophan, so it likely reflects a read error. The DNA is omitted, as the CDR3 cannot be located on it reliably, and the CDR3 follows TCRdb's listing. The chain has TRBV27 and TRBJ2-3; no check of the table's D call, TRBD2, against the DNA was made. Germline V CDR1 and CDR2: MNHEY, SMNVEV (reference sequence). The CDR3 sequence runs 13 residues, both termini included. CDR3: CASSHSPGLADVL.

Note on this clonotype: Sequence at one end of the junction differs from germline and may be a read error. The chain couples TRBV7-7 to TRBJ2-7, with 13 bases identical to TRBD2. The CDR3 consists of 21 residues. CDR1 SSHAT and CDR2 FNYEAQ come from the germline V gene (reference sequence). The CDR3 spells CASSPLPGGLAGRGYSYEQYF. DNA for the CDR3: TGTGCTAGCAGCCCACTTCCGGGGGGACTAGCGGGGCGGGGGTACTCCTACGAGCAGTACTTC.

This clonotype came up many times. The chain has TRBV7-9 and TRBJ1-1; TRBD1 aligns across 7 bases. This CDR3 is built from 13 residues. In germline, CDR1 is SEHNR, CDR2 FQNEAQ (reference sequence). V lost 5 bases to trimming and J lost 8 bases; unmatched junction nucleotides: 8. The CDR3 bases are TGTGCCAGCAGCCATCGGACAGGTCCAGAAGCTTTCTTT. This gives the protein CASSHRTGPEAFF.

V gene TRBV4-1 combines with J gene TRBJ2-3; D is uncertain. The DNA end is a closer match to TRBJ1-5, so the J assignment may be wrong. Germline assignment: CDR1 MGHRA and CDR2 YSYEKL. The CDR3 is 15 residues long. The DNA of the CDR3 is TGCGCCAGCAGCCCTCAGAGTGGGCCTGGAGATACGCAGCATTTT. Protein product: CASSPQSGPGDTQHF.

Ten or more counts support this clonotype. The chain is built from TRBV4-3 and TRBJ2-7; 13 bases are a match to TRBD2. The length of the CDR3 is 16 residues. Looked up from germline, CDR1 is LGHNA and CDR2 is YSLEER. With V trimmed by 0 bases and J by 6 bases, 5 bases remained unmatched. CDR3 loop: CASSQDWGTSGIEQYF. The CDR3 DNA follows: TGCGCCAGCAGCCAAGATTGGGGGACTAGCGGGATCGAGCAGTACTTC.

The V and J genes are TRBV11-2 and TRBJ2-7; 7 bases are shared with TRBD2. Per germline, CDR1 SGHAT and CDR2 FQNNGV. The CDR3 totals 17 residues. V trimming: 4 bases; J trimming: 9 bases; junction bases outside the gene matches: 21. The CDR3 sequence: CASSSLLADIPIGRQYF. CDR3 bases: TGTGCCAGCAGCTCTCTTCTAGCGGATATCCCGATTGGGCGGCAGTACTTC.

This clonotype appeared many times. This chain uses TRBV28 with TRBJ2-7; TRBD1 matches at 7 bases. This CDR3 contains 14 residues. The germline V gene has CDR1 MDHEN and CDR2 SYDVKM. V shed 3 bases and J 4 bases; nucleotides not matched to a gene: 6. CDR3 DNA sequence: TGTGCCAGCAGTTTTTACAGGGGATCATACGAGCAGTACTTC. The encoded protein is CASSFYRGSYEQYF. Drawing the rest from reference TRBV28 and TRBJ2-7, the complete variable domain is DVKVTQSSRYLVKRTGEKVFLECVQDMDHENMFWYRQDPGLGLRLIYFSYDVKMKEKGDIPEGYSVSREKKERFSLILESASTNQTSMYLCASSFYRGSYEQYFGPGTRLTVT.

This clonotype appeared a few times. The rearrangement uses TRBV11-2 and TRBJ2-7; 8 bases line up with TRBD2. Germline V gene data show CDR1 as SGHAT and CDR2 as FQNNGV. The CDR3 covers 15 residues. The V segment lost 1 base and the J segment 7 bases; nucleotides outside the gene matches: 9. CDR3 nucleotides: TGTGCCAGCAGCTTAGCGTCTGCGGGAGGTTGGGAGCAGTACTTC. Amino acids: CASSLASAGGWEQYF.

As regards this clonotype: A clone one base away is much larger, so this may be a read error. The J gene is TRBJ2-3, the V gene TRBV27; 7 bases agree with TRBD1. The CDR3 consists of 17 residues. Germline V CDR1 and CDR2: MNHEY, SMNVEV (reference sequence). The CDR3 DNA sequence: TGTGCCAGCGGTTTTGGGGCCGTACAGGGGACCCCAGATACGCAGTATTTT. It yields the protein CASGFGAVQGTPDTQYF.

In its sample, this clonotype was seen many times. The V and J genes are TRBV5-6 and TRBJ2-4, with D unclear. This CDR3 contains 12 residues. CDR1 SGHDT and CDR2 YYEEEE come from the germline V gene. V was trimmed by 3 bases and J by 5 bases, leaving 6 bases between them. In DNA, the CDR3 is TGTGCCAGCAGCTCGCCCCAAAACATTCAGTACTTC. Amino acid sequence: CASSSPQNIQYF.

This clonotype was detected many times. This chain links TRBV4-1 with TRBJ2-5, with D hard to call. CDR3 length equals 12 residues. The germline CDR1 and CDR2 sequences are MGHRA and YSYEKL. Deletions cut 5 bases from V and 7 bases from J, with 11 bases between. CDR3 nucleotides: TGCGCCAGCAGCACCGATCCCGGGACCCAGTACTTC. Its translation is CASSTDPGTQYF.

This clonotype was seen many times. The rearrangement links TRBV5-6 to TRBJ1-1, with D hard to call. The CDR3 covers 14 residues. CDR1 and CDR2 (germline): SGHDT, YYEEEE. V lost 5 bases and J lost 4, with 15 bases in between. Here the CDR3 DNA reads TGTGCCAGCAGTCTGGCGCGGGGAGCCACTGAAGCTTTCTTT. It is translated as CASSLARGATEAFF.